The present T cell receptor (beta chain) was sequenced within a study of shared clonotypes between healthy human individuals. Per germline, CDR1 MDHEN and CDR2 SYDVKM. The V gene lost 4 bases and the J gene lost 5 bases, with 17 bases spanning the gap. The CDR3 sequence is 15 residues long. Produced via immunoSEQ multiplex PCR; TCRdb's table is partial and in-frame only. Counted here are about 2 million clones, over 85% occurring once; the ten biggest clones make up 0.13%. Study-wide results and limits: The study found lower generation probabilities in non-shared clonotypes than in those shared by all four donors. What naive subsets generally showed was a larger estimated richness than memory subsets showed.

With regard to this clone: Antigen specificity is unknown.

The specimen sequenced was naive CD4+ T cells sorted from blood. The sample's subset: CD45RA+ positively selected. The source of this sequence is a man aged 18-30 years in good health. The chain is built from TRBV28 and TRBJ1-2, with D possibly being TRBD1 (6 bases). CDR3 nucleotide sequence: TGTGCCAGCAGTTCAGGGGTCCCAGTCGTTTATGGCTACACCTTC. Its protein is CASSSGVPVVYGYTF.